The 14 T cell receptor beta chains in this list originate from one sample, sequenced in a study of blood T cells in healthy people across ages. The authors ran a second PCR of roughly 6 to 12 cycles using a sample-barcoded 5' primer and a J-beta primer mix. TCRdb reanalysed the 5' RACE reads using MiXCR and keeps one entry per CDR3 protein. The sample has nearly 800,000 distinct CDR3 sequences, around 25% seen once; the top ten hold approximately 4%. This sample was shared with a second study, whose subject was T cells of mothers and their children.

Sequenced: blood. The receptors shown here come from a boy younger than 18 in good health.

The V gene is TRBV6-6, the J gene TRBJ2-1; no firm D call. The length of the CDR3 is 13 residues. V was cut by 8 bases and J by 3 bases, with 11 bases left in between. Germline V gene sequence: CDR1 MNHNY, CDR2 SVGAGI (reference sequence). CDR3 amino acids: CASSVSHYNEQFF. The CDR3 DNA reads TGTGCCAGCTCGGTATCGCACTACAATGAGCAGTTCTTC.

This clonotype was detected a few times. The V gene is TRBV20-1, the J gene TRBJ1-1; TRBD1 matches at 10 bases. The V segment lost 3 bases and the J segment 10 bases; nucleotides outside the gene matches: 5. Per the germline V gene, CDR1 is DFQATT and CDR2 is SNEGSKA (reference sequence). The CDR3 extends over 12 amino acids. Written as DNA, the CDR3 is TGCAGTGCTAGCAGGACAGGGGGTGGAGCTTTCTTT. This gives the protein CSASRTGGGAFF.

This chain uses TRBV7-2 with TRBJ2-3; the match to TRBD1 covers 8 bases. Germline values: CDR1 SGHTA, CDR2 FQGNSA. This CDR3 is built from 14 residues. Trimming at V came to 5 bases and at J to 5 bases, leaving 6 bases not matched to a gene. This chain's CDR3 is CASSPGQGIDTQYF. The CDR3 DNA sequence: TGTGCCAGCAGCCCCGGACAGGGAATAGATACGCAGTATTTT. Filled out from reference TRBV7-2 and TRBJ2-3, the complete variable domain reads GAGVSQSPSNKVTEKGKDVELRCDPISGHTALYWYRQSLGQGLEFLIYFQGNSAPDKSGLPSDRFSAERTGGSVSTLTIQRTQQEDSAVYLCASSPGQGIDTQYFGPGTRLTVL.

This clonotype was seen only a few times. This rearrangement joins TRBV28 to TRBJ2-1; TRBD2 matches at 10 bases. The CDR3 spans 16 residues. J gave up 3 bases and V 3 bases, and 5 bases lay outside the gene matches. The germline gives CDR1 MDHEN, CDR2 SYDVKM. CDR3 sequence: CASSFDSGGIYNEQFF. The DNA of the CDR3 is TGTGCCAGCAGTTTTGATAGCGGGGGGATCTACAATGAGCAGTTCTTC.

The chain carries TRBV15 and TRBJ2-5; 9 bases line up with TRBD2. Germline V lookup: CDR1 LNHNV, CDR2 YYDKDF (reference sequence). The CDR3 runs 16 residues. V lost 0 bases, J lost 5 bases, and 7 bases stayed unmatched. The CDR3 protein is CATSRDRAGGPETQYF. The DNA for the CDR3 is TGTGCCACCAGCAGAGACAGGGCGGGAGGGCCTGAGACCCAGTACTTC.

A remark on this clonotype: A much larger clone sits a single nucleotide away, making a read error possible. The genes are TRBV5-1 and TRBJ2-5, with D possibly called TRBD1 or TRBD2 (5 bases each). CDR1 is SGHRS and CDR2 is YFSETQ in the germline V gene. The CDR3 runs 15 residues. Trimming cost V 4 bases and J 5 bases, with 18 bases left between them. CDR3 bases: TGCGCCAGCAGCGCCCGGGGACGGCACGTGGAGACCCAGTACTTC. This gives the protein CASSARGRHVETQYF.

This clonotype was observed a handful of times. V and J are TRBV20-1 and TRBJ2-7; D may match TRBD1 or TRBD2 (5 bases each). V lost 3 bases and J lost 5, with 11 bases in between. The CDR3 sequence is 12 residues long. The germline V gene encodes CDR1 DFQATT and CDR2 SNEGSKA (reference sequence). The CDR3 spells CSASFEGHEQYF. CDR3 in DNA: TGCAGTGCTAGTTTTGAGGGACACGAGCAGTACTTC.

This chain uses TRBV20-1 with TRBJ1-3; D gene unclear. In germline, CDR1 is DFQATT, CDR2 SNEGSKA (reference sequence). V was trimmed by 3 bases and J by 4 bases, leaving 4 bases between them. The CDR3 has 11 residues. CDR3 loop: CSASWGNTIYF. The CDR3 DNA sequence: TGCAGTGCTAGTTGGGGAAACACCATATATTTT.

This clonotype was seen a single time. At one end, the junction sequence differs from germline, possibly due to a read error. CDR3 residues: CASSVGWQGDESEQLFF. The CDR3 DNA follows: TGTGCCAGCAGCGTAGGGTGGCAGGGGGATGAAAGTGAACAACTGTTTTTT. This chain links TRBV9 with TRBJ1-4, with 7 bases matching TRBD1. Looked up from germline, CDR1 is SGDLS and CDR2 is YYNGEE. The CDR3 extends over 17 amino acids. Full variable domain (outside the CDR3, taken from reference TRBV9 and TRBJ1-4): DSGVTQTPKHLITATGQRVTLRCSPRSGDLSVYWYQQSLDQGLQFLIQYYNGEERAKGNILERFSAQQFPDLHSELNLSSLELGDSALYFCASSVGWQGDESEQLFFGSGTQLSVL.

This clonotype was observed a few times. The CDR3 region is CAIGDFYSNEQFF. The CDR3 bases are TGTGCCATCGGGGACTTCTATTCCAATGAGCAGTTCTTC. The J gene is TRBJ2-5, the V gene TRBV10-3; a possible D gene is TRBD2 (6 bases). The J call is uncertain, as TRBJ2-1 better fits the DNA end. The CDR3 covers 13 residues. Germline V gene sequence: CDR1 ENHRY, CDR2 SYGVKD.

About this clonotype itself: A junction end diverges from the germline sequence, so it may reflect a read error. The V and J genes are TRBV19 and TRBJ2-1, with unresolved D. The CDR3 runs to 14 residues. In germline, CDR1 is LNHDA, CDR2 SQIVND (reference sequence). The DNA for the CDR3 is TGTGCCAGTAGTATAACGGGCATCAGGTCCGACACCAAATTC. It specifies CASSITGIRSDTKF. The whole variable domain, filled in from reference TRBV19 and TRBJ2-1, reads DGGITQSPKYLFRKEGQNVTLSCEQNLNHDAMYWYRQDPGQGLRLIYYSQIVNDFQKGDIAEGYSVSREKKESFPLTVTSAQKNPTAFYLCASSITGIRSDTKFGPGTRLTVL.

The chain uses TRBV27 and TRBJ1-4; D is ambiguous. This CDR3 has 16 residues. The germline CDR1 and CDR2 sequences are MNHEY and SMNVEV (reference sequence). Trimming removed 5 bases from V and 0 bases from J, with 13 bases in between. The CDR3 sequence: CASSPAGRTTNEKLFF. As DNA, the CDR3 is TGTGCCAGCAGTCCCGCCGGACGGACAACTAATGAAAAACTGTTTTTT.

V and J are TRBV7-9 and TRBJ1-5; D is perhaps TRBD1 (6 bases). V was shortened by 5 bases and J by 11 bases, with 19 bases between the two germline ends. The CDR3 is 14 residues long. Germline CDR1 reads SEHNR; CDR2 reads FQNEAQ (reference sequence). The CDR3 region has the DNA TGTGCCAGCAGCACTACAGACAGGCCCGATGCCCAGCATTTT. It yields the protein CASSTTDRPDAQHF.

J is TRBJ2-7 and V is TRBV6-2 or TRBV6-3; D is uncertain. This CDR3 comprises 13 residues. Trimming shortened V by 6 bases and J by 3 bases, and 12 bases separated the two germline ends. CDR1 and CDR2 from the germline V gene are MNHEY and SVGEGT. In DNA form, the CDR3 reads TGTGCCAGCAGATACGCAGTCAGCTACGAGCAGTACTTC. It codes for CASRYAVSYEQYF.